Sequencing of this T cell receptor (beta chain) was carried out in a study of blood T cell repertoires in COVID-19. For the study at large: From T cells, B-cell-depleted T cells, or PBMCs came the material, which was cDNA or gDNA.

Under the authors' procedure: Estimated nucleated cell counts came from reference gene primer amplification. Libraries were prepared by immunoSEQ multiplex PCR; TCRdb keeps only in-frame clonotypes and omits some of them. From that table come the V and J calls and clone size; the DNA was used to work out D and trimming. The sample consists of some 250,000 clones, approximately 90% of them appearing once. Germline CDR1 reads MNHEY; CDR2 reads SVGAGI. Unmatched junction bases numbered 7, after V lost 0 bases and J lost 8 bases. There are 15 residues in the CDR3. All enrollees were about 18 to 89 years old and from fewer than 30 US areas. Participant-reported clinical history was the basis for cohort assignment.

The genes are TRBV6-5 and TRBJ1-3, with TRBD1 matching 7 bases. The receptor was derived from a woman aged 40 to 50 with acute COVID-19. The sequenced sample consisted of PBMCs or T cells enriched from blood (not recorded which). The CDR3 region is CASSYSRQGMDTIYF. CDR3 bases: TGTGCCAGCAGTTACTCGCGACAGGGTATGGACACCATATATTTT.